Listed below are T cell receptor beta chains from one sample, sequenced in a study of T cell clones after liver transplantation. TCRdb keeps only in-frame clones here, not all; method: immunoSEQ multiplex PCR. The data contain tens of thousands of clones, 92% of them singletons. This specimen was CD4+ T cells from blood, taken roughly 25 months after liver transplant. These receptors all stem from a human patient who received a liver transplant. Among the T cells, some may be from the graft donor. The CDR3 runs from the conserved cysteine through the conserved F or W. The order of the fields is V gene, CDR3 length, J gene, CDR3 protein.

v_gene: TRBV7-2; len: 12; j_gene: TRBJ2-7; CDR3aa: CASSLRQYEQYF
v_gene: TRBV30; len: 13; j_gene: NA; CDR3aa: CAWRRGRATEQYF
v_gene: TRBV5-1; len: 14; j_gene: TRBJ2-1; CDR3aa: CASSLGLPYNEQFF
v_gene: TRBV9; len: 14; j_gene: TRBJ1-5; CDR3aa: CASSAGVSNQPQHF
v_gene: TRBV25-1; len: 14; j_gene: TRBJ1-6; CDR3aa: CASRESRGNSPLHF
v_gene: TRBV19; len: 13; j_gene: TRBJ1-2; CDR3aa: CASSIDRAYGYTF
v_gene: TRBV11-3; len: 13; j_gene: TRBJ2-7; CDR3aa: CASSYGTSYEQYF
v_gene: TRBV10-3; len: 17; j_gene: TRBJ2-3; CDR3aa: CAISESGTAGSTDTQYF
v_gene: TRBV7-2; len: 17; j_gene: TRBJ2-7; CDR3aa: CASSPRPPGGTAYEQYF
v_gene: TRBV4-2; len: 15; j_gene: TRBJ2-7; CDR3aa: CASSQLIAGGHEQYF
v_gene: TRBV6-5; len: 16; j_gene: TRBJ2-1; CDR3aa: CASSYGMGGAGNEQFF
v_gene: TRBV6-1; len: 13; j_gene: TRBJ2-7; CDR3aa: CASSWRLAGEQYF
v_gene: TRBV6-1; len: 14; j_gene: TRBJ1-4; CDR3aa: CASSEALQAGQLFF
v_gene: TRBV28; len: 16; j_gene: TRBJ1-1; CDR3aa: CASSISDTLLNTEAFF
v_gene: TRBV7-3; len: 15; j_gene: TRBJ1-1; CDR3aa: CASSLDARTYTEAFF
v_gene: TRBV5-1; len: 14; j_gene: TRBJ2-5; CDR3aa: CASSLRAAQETQYF
v_gene: TRBV7-2; len: 14; j_gene: TRBJ1-1; CDR3aa: CASSPGAANTEAFF
v_gene: TRBV28; len: 15; j_gene: TRBJ2-2; CDR3aa: CASKETGGNTGELFF
v_gene: TRBV10-3; len: 16; j_gene: TRBJ2-7; CDR3aa: CAISDTSLRTSGEQYF
v_gene: TRBV10-3; len: 16; j_gene: TRBJ2-7; CDR3aa: CAISDFGGQGIYEQYF
v_gene: TRBV11-3; len: 13; j_gene: TRBJ1-2; CDR3aa: CASSRDNDYGYTF
v_gene: TRBV7-9; len: 11; j_gene: TRBJ1-1; CDR3aa: CASSFRGNAFF
v_gene: TRBV2; len: 13; j_gene: TRBJ1-4; CDR3aa: CASMWEQATKLFF
v_gene: TRBV25-1; len: 14; j_gene: TRBJ2-5; CDR3aa: CASRANGPTETQYF
v_gene: TRBV6-5; len: 14; j_gene: TRBJ1-1; CDR3aa: CASSYALRNTEAFF
v_gene: TRBV28; len: 15; j_gene: TRBJ2-7; CDR3aa: CASTSGAGQPYEQYF
v_gene: TRBV6-1; len: 18; j_gene: TRBJ2-1; CDR3aa: CASSVIRSTSGTYNEQFF
v_gene: TRBV5-8; len: 16; j_gene: TRBJ2-2; CDR3aa: CASSSSGRASTGELFF
v_gene: TRBV2; len: 10; j_gene: TRBJ2-5; CDR3aa: CASSRETQYF
v_gene: TRBV11-1; len: 15; j_gene: TRBJ2-3; CDR3aa: CASSALAHRTDTQYF
v_gene: TRBV5-6; len: 16; j_gene: TRBJ2-7; CDR3aa: CASSRAGYGTTGKQYF
v_gene: TRBV7-9; len: 13; j_gene: TRBJ2-5; CDR3aa: CASRLTGEETQYF
v_gene: TRBV6-1; len: 16; j_gene: TRBJ1-3; CDR3aa: CASSERWDQLGNTIYF
v_gene: TRBV6-5; len: 14; j_gene: TRBJ2-3; CDR3aa: CASSSGISTDTQYF
v_gene: TRBV19; len: 13; j_gene: TRBJ2-3; CDR3aa: CASSILGTDTQYF
v_gene: TRBV7-2; len: 17; j_gene: TRBJ2-1; CDR3aa: CASSSGGRGGSYNEQFF
v_gene: TRBV5-1; len: 15; j_gene: TRBJ1-1; CDR3aa: CASSLETGQVAVAFF
v_gene: TRBV12-5; len: 14; j_gene: TRBJ2-5; CDR3aa: CASGFIAGGRTQYF
v_gene: TRBV14; len: 13; j_gene: TRBJ2-3; CDR3aa: CASSPRNTDTQYF
v_gene: TRBV11-2; len: 14; j_gene: TRBJ2-5; CDR3aa: CASSRGGPTETQYF
v_gene: TRBV7-2; len: 15; j_gene: TRBJ2-5; CDR3aa: CASSLAPVLQETQYF
v_gene: TRBV2; len: 14; j_gene: TRBJ1-3; CDR3aa: CASSRVGGGNTIYF
v_gene: TRBV19; len: 14; j_gene: TRBJ1-4; CDR3aa: CASSITGRIEKLFF
v_gene: TRBV11-2; len: 15; j_gene: TRBJ2-1; CDR3aa: CASSYGRGRGDEQFF
v_gene: TRBV29-1; len: 13; j_gene: TRBJ2-7; CDR3aa: CSVQLVRSGEQYF
v_gene: TRBV5-1; len: 14; j_gene: TRBJ2-3; CDR3aa: CASSGSGSTDTQYF